The T cell receptor beta chain under discussion was sequenced for a study of blood T cell repertoires in COVID-19. Looking at the study overall: Acute-phase and convalescent COVID-19 samples originated in the United States, Italy and Spain. PBMCs, B-cell-depleted T cells, or T cells were the source of the cDNA or gDNA that made up the material.

Between the trimmed V and J ends, which lost 0 bases and 5 bases, there was a span of 10 bases. In germline, CDR1 is MNHEY, CDR2 SMNVEV (reference sequence). There are 14 residues in the CDR3. As handled by the study authors: Reference gene primer amplification in the assay estimated nucleated cell counts. Generated by immunoSEQ multiplex PCR, the TCRdb table keeps only in-frame clones and is missing some. V, J and clone size are taken as reported in that table, and D and trimming were inferred from the DNA itself. The sample includes about 44,000 clones, roughly 80% seen only once; the top ten take over 40%.

The chain couples TRBV27 to TRBJ1-2; weak D call: TRBD1 (5 bases). The material sequenced was peripheral blood. The sequence was collected from a human donor in a cohort sampled during active COVID-19. The CDR3 loop reads CASSLSGARYGYTF. DNA for the CDR3: TGTGCCAGCAGTTTATCAGGGGCCCGGTATGGCTACACCTTC.